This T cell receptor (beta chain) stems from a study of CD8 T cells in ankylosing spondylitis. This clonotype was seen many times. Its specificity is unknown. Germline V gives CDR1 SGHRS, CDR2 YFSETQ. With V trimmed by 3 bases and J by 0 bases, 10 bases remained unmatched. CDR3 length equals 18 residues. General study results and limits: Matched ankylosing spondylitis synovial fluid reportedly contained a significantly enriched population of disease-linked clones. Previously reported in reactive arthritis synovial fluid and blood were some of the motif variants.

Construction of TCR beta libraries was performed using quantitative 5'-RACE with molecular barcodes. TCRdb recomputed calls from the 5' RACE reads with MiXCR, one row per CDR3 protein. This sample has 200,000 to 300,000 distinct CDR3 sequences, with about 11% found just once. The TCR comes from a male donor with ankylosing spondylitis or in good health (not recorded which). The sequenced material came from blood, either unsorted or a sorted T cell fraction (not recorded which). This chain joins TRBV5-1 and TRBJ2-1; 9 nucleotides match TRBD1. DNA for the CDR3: TGCGCCAGCAGCTGGTCGCCTCCGGGACAGGGCTCCTACAATGAGCAGTTCTTC. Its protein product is CASSWSPPGQGSYNEQFF.